The 29 T cell receptor beta chains below all came from one sample that was sequenced in a study of shared T cell receptors in the human thymus. Clones were read by immunoSEQ multiplex PCR, and TCRdb kept only the in-frame ones, dropping some. The sample yields about 660,000 clones, around 87% seen once. These data also featured in a second study, about human thymus T cells.

The sequenced material came from thymocytes. These receptors all come from a boy under two years old with a congenital heart defect.

This clone was observed once. The V gene is TRBV5-4, the J gene TRBJ2-7; a weak D match, TRBD2 (5 bases). CDR3 length: 15 amino acids. Trimming left V 2 bases short and J 2 bases short, with 14 bases between. CDR1 is SGHNT and CDR2 is YYREEE in the germline V gene (reference sequence). CDR3 loop: CASSLGSEVTYEQYF. The CDR3 region has the DNA TGTGCCAGCAGCTTAGGTTCGGAGGTCACCTACGAGCAGTACTTC.

This chain connects TRBV2 to TRBJ2-2; D may be TRBD2 (6 bases). V was shortened by 7 bases and J by 2 bases, with 14 bases between the two germline ends. From germline, CDR1 is SNHLY and CDR2 FYNNEI. The CDR3 runs 15 residues. In nucleotides, the CDR3 is TGTGCCAGCAATCGAGGGACTTCTAACACCGGGGAGCTGTTTTTT. Translating gives CASNRGTSNTGELFF.

V is TRBV2 and J is TRBJ1-6; TRBD1 aligns across 9 bases. The V segment lost 6 bases and the J segment 13 bases; nucleotides outside the gene matches: 1. The length of the CDR3 is 11 residues. Per germline, CDR1 SNHLY and CDR2 FYNNEI. CDR3 amino acids: CASRDRGPLHF. The CDR3 DNA sequence: TGTGCCAGCAGGGACAGGGGCCCCCTCCACTTT.

CDR3 residues: CASRGGGNTEAFF. CDR3 nucleotide sequence: TGTGCCAGCAGGGGAGGCGGCAACACTGAAGCTTTCTTT. The V and J genes are TRBV6-4 and TRBJ1-1; D unresolved. CDR3 length: 13 amino acids. V was cut by 6 bases and J by 2 bases, with 10 bases left in between. CDR1 and CDR2 (germline): MRHNA, SNTAGT.

The chain has TRBV2 and TRBJ1-3, with D unresolved. Germline assignment: CDR1 SNHLY and CDR2 FYNNEI. This CDR3 spans 16 amino acids. The V and J ends lost 1 base and 0 bases respectively, with 10 bases between them. CDR3 DNA sequence: TGTGCCAGCAGTGAAGTCTCCACATACTCTGGAAACACCATATATTTT. Translation gives CASSEVSTYSGNTIYF.

V and J are TRBV4-3 and TRBJ2-5, with 9 bases lining up with TRBD2. This CDR3 has 17 residues. Germline V gene sequence: CDR1 LGHNA, CDR2 YSLEER. Unmatched junction bases numbered 11, after V lost 1 base and J lost 5 bases. For the CDR3, the DNA is TGCGCCAGCAGCCAAGGCCTCCGGACTAGCGCCCCGGAGACCCAGTACTTC. This encodes CASSQGLRTSAPETQYF.

This chain links TRBV5-1 with TRBJ2-3; 8 nucleotides match TRBD2. Per germline, CDR1 SGHRS and CDR2 YFSETQ. V was pared by 5 bases and J by 0 bases, with 2 bases of the junction left unmatched. The CDR3 has 14 amino acids. Here the CDR3 DNA reads TGCGCCAGCAGAACTAGCGGAAGCACAGATACGCAGTATTTT. Amino acid sequence: CASRTSGSTDTQYF.

The V call is TRBV7-9, the J call TRBJ2-5, with 7 bases that match TRBD1. Germline loops: CDR1 SEHNR, CDR2 FQNEAQ (reference sequence). V dropped 3 bases and J dropped 2; count of bases not matched to a gene: 12. There are 17 residues in the CDR3. CDR3 amino acids: CASSFGLGTEFQETQYF. The CDR3 DNA is TGTGCCAGCAGCTTTGGCTTGGGGACAGAATTTCAAGAGACCCAGTACTTC.

The J gene is TRBJ2-7, the V gene TRBV27; TRBD1 agrees at 7 bases. Germline CDR1 and CDR2: MNHEY and SMNVEV (reference sequence). This CDR3 region has 13 residues. The J segment lost 11 bases and the V segment lost 3 bases, leaving 10 bases of the junction unmatched. The CDR3 spells CASSFQEGGVEYF. The CDR3 DNA sequence: TGTGCCAGCAGTTTTCAAGAAGGGGGCGTAGAGTACTTC.

CDR3 in amino acids: CASSQDRQGATNEKLFF. CDR3 in DNA: TGCGCCAGCAGCCAAGATCGCCAGGGGGCAACTAATGAAAAACTGTTTTTT. V usage is TRBV4-1 and J usage is TRBJ1-4; 7 positions agree with TRBD1. Trimming took 0 bases from V and 0 from J; bases not matched to a gene: 4. The CDR3 contains 17 residues. The V gene's germline CDR1 is MGHRA and CDR2 YSYEKL.

The chain is built from TRBV11-2 and TRBJ1-5, with 9 bases that match TRBD1. This CDR3 has 18 amino acids. With V trimmed by 0 bases and J by 0 bases, 6 bases remained unmatched. Germline V gene lookup returns CDR1 SGHAT and CDR2 FQNNGV. The CDR3 bases are TGTGCCAGCAGCTTAGATAGACAGGGGGTCCATAGCAATCAGCCCCAGCATTTT. Amino acids: CASSLDRQGVHSNQPQHF.

A word on this clone: The junction and the germline gene differ at one end; a read error may be behind it. The rearrangement uses TRBV19 and TRBJ1-2; D perhaps matches TRBD1 (5 bases). Germline-derived CDR1 and CDR2 are LNHDA and SQIVND (reference sequence). This CDR3 is built from 14 residues. Here the CDR3 DNA reads TGTGCCAGTAGTATCCAGGGTGACGGCTATGGCTACCCCTTC. Translation gives CASSIQGDGYGYPF.

The V call is TRBV5-1, the J call TRBJ2-5, with a weak D call TRBD1 (7 bases). Germline V gene sequence: CDR1 SGHRS, CDR2 YFSETQ. Trimming removed 4 bases at V and 4 bases at J, with 20 bases between. This CDR3 comprises 16 residues. The CDR3 DNA is TGCGCCAGCAGCCTCGCAACGACAGGGCGGGGAGAGACCCAGTACTTC. Its translation: CASSLATTGRGETQYF.

This rearrangement joins TRBV19 to TRBJ1-2; no clear D gene. The V gene lost 5 bases and the J gene lost 0 bases, with 19 bases spanning the gap. The germline gives CDR1 LNHDA, CDR2 SQIVND (reference sequence). The CDR3 sequence is 17 residues long. CDR3 sequence reads: CASSLPQPQRTNYGYTF. The CDR3 region has the DNA TGTGCCAGTAGTCTCCCCCAGCCACAGCGGACTAACTATGGCTACACCTTC.

Points on this clone: Different DNA sequences within this sample yield the same CDR3. The chain uses TRBV6-5 and TRBJ2-7; 8 bases fit TRBD1. The CDR3 sequence is 14 residues long. The trim removed 5 bases at V and 2 bases at J, leaving 5 bases unmatched. The germline V gene has CDR1 MNHEY and CDR2 SVGAGI. The CDR3 region has the DNA TGTGCCAGCAGTCTGGCAGGGGGCACCTACGAGCAGTACTTC. Its protein product is CASSLAGGTYEQYF.

The chain is built from TRBV29-1 and TRBJ1-1; TRBD1 might be the D (6 bases). In germline, CDR1 is SQVTM, CDR2 ANQGSEA. The CDR3 is 15 amino acids. The ends were cut back, 6 bases at V and 1 base at J, with 18 bases in the middle. The CDR3 nucleotides read TGCAGCGTGGACGAGACGGGACAAAGGAACACTGAAGCTTTCTTT. This translates into CSVDETGQRNTEAFF.

The rearrangement links TRBV28 to TRBJ1-6; 10 bases agree with TRBD1. This CDR3 is 16 amino acids long. CDR1 MDHEN and CDR2 SYDVKM come from the germline V gene. V was clipped by 1 base and J by 12 bases; unmatched bases: 9. This CDR3 reads CASSLSPDRGRLPLHF. The CDR3 bases are TGTGCCAGCAGTTTATCTCCCGACAGGGGGCGTTTACCCCTCCACTTT. Drawing the rest from reference TRBV28 and TRBJ1-6, the complete variable domain is DVKVTQSSRYLVKRTGEKVFLECVQDMDHENMFWYRQDPGLGLRLIYFSYDVKMKEKGDIPEGYSVSREKKERFSLILESASTNQTSMYLCASSLSPDRGRLPLHFGNGTRLTVT.

The rearrangement links TRBV6-5 to TRBJ1-3; possible D gene TRBD1, 5 bases. The CDR3 spans 15 residues. Germline-derived CDR1 and CDR2 are MNHEY and SVGAGI. Trimming shortened V by 8 bases and J by 0 bases, and 14 bases separated the two germline ends. CDR3 nucleotide sequence: TGTGCCAGCTGGAGTGCCAGGGACTCTGGAAACACCATATATTTT. It yields the protein CASWSARDSGNTIYF.

The V gene is TRBV7-6, the J gene TRBJ1-3; tentatively, D is TRBD1 (6 bases). Deletions cut 4 bases from V and 4 bases from J, with 14 bases between. The V gene's germline CDR1 is SGHVS and CDR2 FNYEAQ. The CDR3 has 15 amino acids. CDR3 in amino acids: CASSSQGTGGNTIYF. In DNA form, the CDR3 reads TGTGCCAGCAGCTCACAGGGAACGGGGGGAAACACCATATATTTT. Filled out from reference TRBV7-6 and TRBJ1-3, the complete variable domain reads GAGVSQSPRYKVTKRGQDVALRCDPISGHVSLYWYRQALGQGPEFLTYFNYEAQQDKSGLPNDRFSAERPEGSISTLTIQRTEQRDSAMYRCASSSQGTGGNTIYFGEGSWLTVV.

The V call is TRBV30, the J call TRBJ1-6, with no clear D. Germline V gives CDR1 GTSNPN, CDR2 SVGIG (reference sequence). The CDR3 is 16 amino acids. The ends were cut back, 2 bases at V and 0 bases at J, with 11 bases in the middle. The CDR3 spells CAWSNPPGSYNSPLHF. The CDR3 DNA sequence: TGTGCCTGGAGTAACCCGCCAGGCTCCTATAATTCACCCCTCCACTTT.

The chain has TRBV4-3 and TRBJ2-1; 9 bases agree with TRBD1. Trimming at V came to 1 base and at J to 6 bases, leaving 16 bases not matched to a gene. The CDR3 spans 19 residues. Germline CDR1 LGHNA, CDR2 YSLEER. The CDR3 bases are TGCGCCAGCAGCCAAGTTCCCAGGGGACAGGGACGGTCGCGCAATGAGCAGTTCTTC. It specifies CASSQVPRGQGRSRNEQFF.

This clone was seen a few times. The chain is built from TRBV4-1 and TRBJ1-2; maybe TRBD1 (6 bases). Deletions cut 1 base from V and 3 bases from J, with 12 bases between. Germline-derived CDR1 and CDR2 are MGHRA and YSYEKL. The CDR3 spans 15 residues. The DNA for the CDR3 is TGCGCCAGCAGCCAAGCGCCCAGGGGATACTATGGCTACACCTTC. Translated, it gives CASSQAPRGYYGYTF.

The CDR3 DNA follows: TGCGCCAGCAGCCAAGACAGGGTCGGGTTAGGTAATTCACCCCTCCACTTT. This encodes CASSQDRVGLGNSPLHF. V usage is TRBV4-1 and J usage is TRBJ1-6; TRBD1 is a possible D gene (5 bases). In germline, CDR1 is MGHRA, CDR2 YSYEKL. Trimming took 0 bases from V and 6 from J, leaving 15 bases between them. This CDR3 contains 17 residues.

The chain joins TRBV15 to TRBJ2-7; 7 bases line up with TRBD1. The CDR3 has 13 amino acids. Germline loops: CDR1 LNHNV, CDR2 YYDKDF (reference sequence). V was pared by 3 bases and J by 5 bases, with 4 bases of the junction left unmatched. CDR3 coding DNA: TGTGCCACCAGCAGCGACAGGGCTGACGAGCAGTACTTC. Translating it yields CATSSDRADEQYF.

This clone was detected only a few times. The chain uses TRBV21-1 and TRBJ2-7; the table calls TRBD2, which could not be checked here. TRBV21-1 is flagged as a pseudogene. The CDR3 runs to 10 residues. The CDR3 is CAPRTYEQYF. The CDR3 DNA reads as TGTGCCCCGAGGACCTACGAGCAGTACTTC.

V gene TRBV11-2 combines with J gene TRBJ2-1, with a weak D call TRBD1 (6 bases). Germline CDR1 SGHAT, CDR2 FQNNGV. Trimming left V 5 bases short and J 5 bases short, with 7 bases between. The CDR3 is 12 amino acids. This chain's CDR3 is CASSPGDNEQFF. In DNA, the CDR3 is TGTGCCAGCAGCCCAGGGGACAATGAGCAGTTCTTC.

This clone was observed once. The chain recombines TRBV19 with TRBJ1-2; D might be TRBD1 (6 bases). Trimming removed 5 bases from V and 9 bases from J, with 25 bases in between. The CDR3 covers 16 residues. CDR1 and CDR2 from the germline V gene are LNHDA and SQIVND (reference sequence). For the CDR3, the DNA is TGTGCCAGTAGTGCCCCACAGGGCCGGGATATATTCCGCTACACCTTC. It codes for CASSAPQGRDIFRYTF.

The V and J genes are TRBV5-5 and TRBJ1-4, with 8 bases aligning to TRBD1. After removal of 4 bases from V and 4 bases from J, the junction contained 6 bases not matched to a gene. The CDR3 contains 15 residues. CDR1 SGHKS and CDR2 YYEKEE come from the germline V gene (reference sequence). The CDR3 DNA follows: TGTGCCAGCAGCAGTAACGGACAGGGTAATGAAAAACTGTTTTTT. Protein sequence: CASSSNGQGNEKLFF.

CDR3 nucleotide sequence: TGTGCCAGCAGCCGCGGGGTCGGACAGCCCCAGCATTTT. Protein product: CASSRGVGQPQHF. This chain connects TRBV11-1 to TRBJ1-5; D gene uncertain. This CDR3 contains 13 residues. Germline-derived CDR1 and CDR2 are SGHAT and FQDESV (reference sequence). The germline V and J ends were trimmed by 5 bases and 7 bases, with 12 bases remaining between them.